This T cell receptor (beta chain) was captured in a study of blood T cell repertoires in COVID-19 (TCRdb year 2020). Regarding the research as a whole: The collaborator samples originated in the United States, Italy and Spain and spanned the acute and convalescent phases of COVID-19. The repertoires were made available in a free public database intended to serve as a resource for research on the immune response to SARS-CoV-2. The sample metadata nearly always contained a de-identified subject ID, COVID-19 status, age in years and sex. Samples were obtained from the ongoing ImmuneRACE study (first 160 participants) and from 1,254 subjects provided by 6 global collaborators. Deeply sampled blood TCRbeta repertoires from subjects exposed to, actively infected with, or recovered from COVID-19 were included in the dataset. Where HLA class I and class II types were available, the types were taken from metadata supplied by the sample provider, not from assay-based typing. The material from the prospective study consisted of cDNA or gDNA derived from T cells, B-cell-depleted T cells, or PBMCs. General conclusions and limits of the study: How much clinical and demographic metadata was included differed by source and by participant, and the metadata was provided uncurated.

The germline V gene (reference sequence) sets CDR1 to SGHKS and CDR2 to YYEKEE. From cysteine to phenylalanine, the CDR3 is 13 amino acids long. CDR3 DNA is the only sequence kept; it has 39 bases, read in frame from the first base. V was cut back by 1 base and J by 7 bases, leaving a gap of 11 bases between them. The sample holds a few counts of this clone. Which antigen it targets is not known. Nothing much larger sits one base from this clone, and base qualities are not available. In the prospective study, participants were roughly 18 to 95 years old, resided in 25 or so geographic areas of the United States, and were enrolled through a virtual design. To assign participants to cohorts, the prospective study relied on clinical history that participants themselves reported in a screening survey and a study questionnaire. Recovered participants in ImmuneRACE Cohort 3 were defined as having two consecutive negative NP/OP PCR tests, clearance from a healthcare professional, or resolution of symptoms. Each participant in the prospective study had whole blood, serum and a nasopharyngeal or oropharyngeal swab collected by mobile phlebotomists. Additional blood draws and questionnaires over an approximately 2-month period could optionally be provided by prospective study participants. Before DNA extraction, prospective study blood samples were shipped either frozen or at room temperature.

TCRbeta CDR3 regions were amplified from genomic DNA using the immunoSEQ Assay, a bias-controlled multiplex PCR. Regarding the original processing steps: Within the assay, amplification of reference gene primers was used to estimate how many nucleated cells each sample contained. To quantify the absolute abundance of each unique TCRbeta CDR3 rearrangement, sequence reads were collapsed and filtered. For each sample, productive Simpson clonality was calculated as the square root of Simpson's diversity index over productive rearrangements. In its TCRdb copy, this immuneACCESS table keeps in-frame sequences only and misses some clones. Where compared with another copy, unresolved V genes explain less than half of these, and the others have no known cause. The V and J calls and clone size come from that table; D and trimming were worked out from the DNA. The sample includes approximately 160,000 clones, with approximately 79% observed a single time. Clones ranked in the top ten supply around 7.1% of the sample.

This chain joins TRBV5-5 to TRBJ1-2, with the D gene not clear enough to name. The source of this sequence is a middle-aged man who had recovered from COVID-19. The source material was PBMCs or T cells enriched from blood (not recorded which). The nucleotide sequence is TGTGCCAGCAGCTTGAATACGGGATTTGGCTACACCTTC. Its translation reads: CASSLNTGFGYTF.